The subject of this entry is one T cell receptor (beta chain). Its cognate antigen is unknown. This specimen comes from a study of beta chain features in type 1 diabetes. Study results and limitations: Cells with high TCR expression could be over-represented when cDNA is sequenced.

Expressed TCRB transcripts were sequenced because the isolated RNA had all been reverse transcribed beforehand. The repertoire was sequenced with immunoSEQ multiplex PCR; TCRdb's copy has only in-frame clones and lacks some. Of 350,000 or so clones detected, about 18% appear once; the ten largest clones hold approximately 0.046%. The germline V gene has CDR1 MGHRA and CDR2 YSYEKL. The CDR3 consists of 16 residues. The V gene lost 1 base and the J gene lost 1 base, with 11 bases spanning the gap. The sequenced material came from naive CD4+ T cells from blood. The V gene is TRBV4-1, the J gene TRBJ2-4, with D perhaps matching TRBD1 (5 bases). This receptor was identified in a young woman in good health. The CDR3 sequence is CASSQGMGRAKNIQYF. Written as DNA, the CDR3 is TGCGCCAGCAGCCAAGGCATGGGGCGGGCCAAAAACATTCAGTACTTC.